This T cell receptor (beta chain) came from a study of blood T cell repertoires in COVID-19. Clones were read by immunoSEQ multiplex PCR, and TCRdb kept only the in-frame ones, dropping some. Of 150,000 to 200,000 clones in the sample, 84% were seen once. Unmatched junction bases numbered 7, after V lost 6 bases and J lost 3 bases. Looked up from germline, CDR1 is KGHSH and CDR2 is LQKENI. The CDR3 runs 14 residues. This rearrangement joins TRBV18 to TRBJ2-7; 8 nucleotides align to TRBD1. The TCR was taken from a woman under 40 who had been exposed to COVID-19. The material sequenced was PBMCs or T cells enriched from blood (not recorded which). The CDR3, as DNA: TGTGCCAGCTCCCCGGACAGGGACGACTACGAGCAGTACTTC. Translation gives CASSPDRDDYEQYF. Supplemented by reference TRBV18 and TRBJ2-7, the full variable domain reads NAGVMQNPRHLVRRRGQEARLRCSPMKGHSHVYWYRQLPEEGLKFMVYLQKENIIDESGMPKERFSAEFPKEGPSILRIQQVVRGDSAAYFCASSPDRDDYEQYFGPGTRLTVT.